One and the same sample provided the 10 T cell receptor beta chains below, sequenced in a study of T cell responses to AZD1222 COVID-19 vaccine. This table comes from immunoSEQ multiplex PCR, and its TCRdb copy is limited to in-frame clones, with some not included. This sample has about 130,000 clones, with over 85% found just once. The sample here was peripheral blood, taken on day 0 of AZD1222 vaccination. The receptors derive from an adult in good health.

This chain connects TRBV7-8 to TRBJ2-1, with D perhaps TRBD2 (5 bases). This CDR3 has 14 amino acids. Trimming took 5 bases from V and 0 from J, leaving 8 bases between them. CDR1 is SGHVS, CDR2 FQNEAQ, per germline. CDR3 loop: CASSPDYSYNEQFF. DNA for the CDR3: TGTGCCAGCAGCCCCGACTACTCCTACAATGAGCAGTTCTTC.

The chain links TRBV3-1 (or the pseudogene TRBV3-2) to TRBJ1-1; TRBD1 might be the D (5 bases). There are 13 residues in the CDR3. Trimming took 4 bases from V and 10 from J, leaving 16 bases between them. Germline V gives CDR1 LGHDT, CDR2 YNNKEL (reference sequence). CDR3: CASSPLEGRGAFF. The CDR3 nucleotides are TGTGCCAGCAGCCCCCTGGAGGGGAGGGGAGCTTTCTTT.

The chain carries TRBV7-2 and TRBJ1-1; 7 nucleotides agree with TRBD1. The germline gives CDR1 SGHTA, CDR2 FQGNSA. With 4 bases clipped from V and 5 bases from J, the junction kept 1 base outside the gene matches. The CDR3 length is 12 residues. Here the CDR3 DNA reads TGTGCCAGCAGCTCGGGACAGACTGAAGCTTTCTTT. Translating gives CASSSGQTEAFF.

V is TRBV6-5 and J is TRBJ1-2; 11 bases line up with TRBD1. Germline assignment: CDR1 MNHEY and CDR2 SVGAGI. The CDR3 has 14 residues. V gave up 10 bases and J gave up 3 bases; unmatched junction bases: 7. CDR3 amino acids: CAIYRDRGDYGYTF. The CDR3 nucleotides are TGTGCCATCTACCGGGACAGGGGGGACTATGGCTACACCTTC.

The gene calls are TRBV5-1 and TRBJ1-2, with D unclear. The CDR3 contains 15 residues. CDR1 and CDR2 from the germline V gene are SGHRS and YFSETQ. The ends were cut back, 2 bases at V and 4 bases at J, with 15 bases in the middle. The CDR3: CASSFDYTSGYGYTF. CDR3 in DNA: TGCGCCAGCAGCTTTGACTATACCTCGGGCTATGGCTACACCTTC.

This clone was observed a handful of times. The chain recombines TRBV7-2 with TRBJ2-7, with D perhaps matching TRBD1 or TRBD2 (7 bases each). This CDR3 comprises 16 residues. V was pared by 4 bases and J by 3 bases, with 19 bases between. Per the germline V gene, CDR1 is SGHTA and CDR2 is FQGNSA. The CDR3 nucleotides read TGTGCCAGCAGCTGGGGTTTCGGCAGGGGGGGCTACGAGCAGTACTTC. Amino acids: CASSWGFGRGGYEQYF.

The chain employs TRBV28 and TRBJ1-3, with no clear D. CDR3 size: 14 residues. V dropped 3 bases and J dropped 5 bases, with 11 bases sitting between them. Germline values: CDR1 MDHEN, CDR2 SYDVKM. The CDR3 DNA sequence: TGTGCCAGCAGTTTCACGAACAGCAGAAACACCATATATTTT. Its translation: CASSFTNSRNTIYF.

V is TRBV27 and J is TRBJ2-1, with D perhaps TRBD2 (5 bases). The CDR3 consists of 14 residues. Trimming took off 10 bases at V and 6 bases at J, with 19 bases between the two ends. Looked up from germline, CDR1 is MNHEY and CDR2 is SMNVEV (reference sequence). Written as DNA, the CDR3 is TGTGCCACTATCCGGGCCGCTCGGGGCAATGAGCAGTTCTTC. Its protein product is CATIRAARGNEQFF.

The sample holds a few counts of this clone. The V and J genes are TRBV9 and TRBJ2-1, with TRBD1 as a possible D gene (6 bases). Trimming took off 3 bases at V and 10 bases at J, with 17 bases between the two ends. CDR3 length: 14 residues. Germline V gene sequence: CDR1 SGDLS, CDR2 YYNGEE. CDR3 sequence: CASSAHDTGMEQFF. CDR3 nucleotide sequence: TGTGCCAGCAGCGCACACGATACAGGGATGGAGCAGTTCTTC.

Here the CDR3 reads CASSLRAGGGEKLFF. The CDR3 bases are TGTGCCAGCAGCCTCAGGGCCGGAGGGGGCGAAAAACTGTTTTTT. The chain is built from TRBV6-5 and TRBJ1-4; TRBD1 agrees at 7 bases. Losses at the gene ends were 6 bases for V and 8 bases for J; bases not matched to a gene: 12. CDR3 length equals 15 residues. In germline, CDR1 is MNHEY, CDR2 SVGAGI.